This T cell receptor beta chain was identified in a study of blood T cell repertoires in COVID-19. About the research overall: Material from acute and convalescent COVID-19 was sourced from the United States, Italy and Spain. T cells, B-cell-depleted T cells, or PBMCs supplied cDNA or gDNA.

Per the germline V gene, CDR1 is SGHRS and CDR2 is YFSETQ. The CDR3 length is 15 residues. Trimming pared 4 bases from V and 2 bases from J, leaving 14 bases between. Participant-given clinical history determined each cohort assignment. The method was immunoSEQ multiplex PCR; TCRdb's version includes in-frame clones alone and lacks a portion of them. The sample records about 440,000 clones, 70% to 90% being singletons. The clonotype comes from a woman between 18 and 30 years old with acute COVID-19. The sample was PBMCs or T cells enriched from blood (not recorded which). The chain carries TRBV5-1 and TRBJ2-3, with D possibly being TRBD1 (6 bases). Written as DNA, the CDR3 is TGCGCCAGCAGCCTGGGGGCGGGCGTCACAGATACGCAGTATTTT. It specifies CASSLGAGVTDTQYF.